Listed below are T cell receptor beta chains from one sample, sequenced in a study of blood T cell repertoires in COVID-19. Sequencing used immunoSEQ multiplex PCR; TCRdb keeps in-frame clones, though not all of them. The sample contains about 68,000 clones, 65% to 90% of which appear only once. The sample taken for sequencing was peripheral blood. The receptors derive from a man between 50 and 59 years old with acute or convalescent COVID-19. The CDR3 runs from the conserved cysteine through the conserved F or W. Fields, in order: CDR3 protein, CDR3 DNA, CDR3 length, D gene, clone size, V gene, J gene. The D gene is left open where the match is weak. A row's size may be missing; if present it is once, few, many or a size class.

CDR3: CASSAAGDGNTEAFF
DNA: TGCGCCAGCAGTGCGGCAGGGGATGGGAACACTGAAGCTTTCTTT
length: 15
D: NA
size: NA
V: TRBV10-1
J: TRBJ1-1

CDR3: CASSFTGGGEAFF
DNA: TGTGCCAGCAGTTTTACAGGGGGCGGTGAAGCTTTCTTT
length: 13
D: TRBD1
size: NA
V: TRBV12-3/TRBV12-4
J: TRBJ1-1

CDR3: CASSPPGGGYGYTF
DNA: TGTGCCAGCAGTCCGCCCGGGGGGGGCTATGGCTACACCTTC
length: 14
D: NA
size: NA
V: TRBV28
J: TRBJ1-2

CDR3: CASSQGSGGVTDTQYF
DNA: TGCGCCAGCAGCCAAGGTAGCGGGGGGGTCACAGATACGCAGTATTTT
length: 16
D: TRBD2
size: NA
V: TRBV4-1
J: TRBJ2-3

CDR3: CASGSEEGVPHREAFF
DNA: TGTGCCAGCGGCTCCGAAGAAGGGGTCCCGCACAGGGAAGCTTTCTTT
length: 16
D: NA
size: NA
V: TRBV11-3
J: TRBJ1-1

CDR3: CASSFPQGNYGYTF
DNA: TGTGCCAGCAGTTTCCCACAGGGAAACTATGGCTACACCTTC
length: 14
D: NA
size: few
V: TRBV2
J: TRBJ1-2

CDR3: CASSQRTATEAFF
DNA: TGTGCCAGCAGTCAACGGACAGCAACTGAAGCTTTCTTT
length: 13
D: NA
size: NA
V: TRBV3-1/TRBV3-2
J: TRBJ1-1

CDR3: CASSPGLVAEQYF
DNA: TGTGCCAGCAGCCCAGGTCTGGTGGCCGAGCAGTACTTC
length: 13
D: NA
size: once
V: TRBV7-8
J: TRBJ2-7

CDR3: CASSGTGGDEKLFF
DNA: TGTGCCAGCAGTGGGACAGGGGGCGACGAAAAACTGTTTTTT
length: 14
D: TRBD1
size: NA
V: TRBV6-6
J: TRBJ1-4

CDR3: CASKRGGYGETQYF
DNA: TGTGCCAGCAAGCGGGGGGGGTATGGAGAGACCCAGTACTTC
length: 14
D: TRBD2
size: NA
V: TRBV6-5
J: TRBJ2-5

CDR3: CASIGGFGTEAFF
DNA: TGTGCCAGCATCGGGGGGTTCGGGACTGAAGCTTTCTTT
length: 13
D: NA
size: NA
V: TRBV6-5
J: TRBJ1-1

CDR3: CASSPGANTEAFF
DNA: TGCGCCAGCAGTCCCGGAGCGAACACTGAAGCTTTCTTT
length: 13
D: NA
size: few
V: TRBV5-1
J: TRBJ1-1

CDR3: CASSYFEGTQYF
DNA: TGTGCCAGCAGTTACTTTGAGGGGACCCAGTACTTC
length: 12
D: NA
size: NA
V: TRBV2
J: TRBJ2-5

CDR3: CSASHNTDTQYF
DNA: TGCAGTGCTAGTCACAATACAGATACGCAGTATTTT
length: 12
D: NA
size: few
V: TRBV20-1
J: TRBJ2-3

CDR3: CASSFNGQGAAGYTF
DNA: TGCGCCAGCAGCTTTAACGGACAGGGGGCTGCTGGCTACACCTTC
length: 15
D: TRBD1
size: NA
V: TRBV5-1
J: TRBJ1-2

CDR3: CASRSVQGSGNTIYF
DNA: TGTGCCAGCAGGTCGGTCCAGGGCTCTGGAAACACCATATATTTT
length: 15
D: NA
size: NA
V: TRBV6-5
J: TRBJ1-3

CDR3: CSARDQAGYTF
DNA: TGCAGTGCTAGAGATCAGGCGGGCTACACCTTC
length: 11
D: NA
size: NA
V: TRBV20-1
J: TRBJ1-2

CDR3: CASSQGLETQYF
DNA: TGTGCCAGCAGCCAAGGGCTTGAGACCCAGTACTTC
length: 12
D: NA
size: NA
V: TRBV3-1/TRBV3-2
J: TRBJ2-5

CDR3: CASSQADRAWEKLFF
DNA: TGCGCCAGCAGCCAAGCCGACAGGGCATGGGAAAAACTGTTTTTT
length: 15
D: TRBD1
size: NA
V: TRBV4-1
J: TRBJ1-4

CDR3: CAWSLDRGQPEAFF
DNA: TGTGCCTGGAGTCTGGACAGGGGGCAACCTGAAGCTTTCTTT
length: 14
D: TRBD1
size: NA
V: TRBV30
J: TRBJ1-1

CDR3: CASSHGTGDLSYNEQFF
DNA: TGTGCCAGCAGCCATGGGACAGGCGACCTCTCGTACAATGAGCAGTTCTTC
length: 17
D: TRBD1
size: NA
V: TRBV3-1/TRBV3-2
J: TRBJ2-1

CDR3: CASSFRGDQETQYF
DNA: TGTGCCAGCAGTTTTCGGGGGGACCAAGAGACCCAGTACTTC
length: 14
D: TRBD2
size: NA
V: TRBV6-6
J: TRBJ2-5

CDR3: CASSPSTNTEAFF
DNA: TGCGCCAGCAGCCCCAGTACAAACACTGAAGCTTTCTTT
length: 13
D: NA
size: NA
V: TRBV5-1
J: TRBJ1-1

CDR3: CASISKSGLNSYNEQFF
DNA: TGTGCCAGCATCTCCAAGAGCGGTCTAAACTCCTACAATGAGCAGTTCTTC
length: 17
D: NA
size: NA
V: TRBV13
J: TRBJ2-1

CDR3: CASSPRDTGSNQPQHF
DNA: TGTGCCAGCTCACCAAGGGACACCGGTAGCAATCAGCCCCAGCATTTT
length: 16
D: NA
size: NA
V: TRBV18
J: TRBJ1-5

CDR3: CASTKVGGGGASNEQFF
DNA: TGTGCCAGCACTAAAGTGGGTGGCGGGGGGGCCAGCAATGAGCAGTTCTTC
length: 17
D: TRBD2
size: NA
V: TRBV7-8
J: TRBJ2-1

CDR3: CASSQDRYEQGRSEAFF
DNA: TGCGCCAGCAGCCAAGATCGCTACGAGCAGGGAAGGTCCGAAGCTTTCTTT
length: 17
D: NA
size: NA
V: TRBV4-1
J: TRBJ1-1

CDR3: CASKTGPTNEKLFF
DNA: TGTGCCAGCAAAACAGGTCCTACTAATGAAAAACTGTTTTTT
length: 14
D: NA
size: NA
V: TRBV28
J: TRBJ1-4

CDR3: CASSASVYSGNTIYF
DNA: TGCGCCAGCAGCGCTTCAGTGTACTCTGGAAACACCATATATTTT
length: 15
D: NA
size: NA
V: TRBV5-1
J: TRBJ1-3

CDR3: CASSQLGLGGTGSFEQYF
DNA: TGTGCCAGCAGCCAGCTGGGACTGGGCGGGACAGGGTCATTCGAGCAGTACTTC
length: 18
D: TRBD1
size: NA
V: TRBV14
J: TRBJ2-7

CDR3: CASSLETGGQNTQYF
DNA: TGTGCCAGCAGCTTGGAGACGGGGGGGCAAAATACGCAGTATTTT
length: 15
D: TRBD2
size: NA
V: TRBV5-6
J: TRBJ2-3

CDR3: CASSKTGARTDTQYF
DNA: TGTGCCAGTAGTAAGACAGGGGCGAGAACAGATACGCAGTATTTT
length: 15
D: TRBD1
size: NA
V: TRBV19
J: TRBJ2-3

CDR3: CATGTSGEAGETQYF
DNA: TGTGCCACGGGGACTAGCGGGGAAGCTGGGGAGACCCAGTACTTC
length: 15
D: TRBD2
size: NA
V: TRBV10-3
J: TRBJ2-5

CDR3: CASSPRGGADDQPQHF
DNA: TGTGCCAGCAGCCCCCGTGGCGGGGCCGATGATCAGCCCCAGCATTTT
length: 16
D: NA
size: NA
V: TRBV6-6
J: TRBJ1-5

CDR3: CSVEDIGVGEKLFF
DNA: TGCAGCGTTGAAGATATAGGGGTAGGAGAAAAACTGTTTTTT
length: 14
D: NA
size: NA
V: TRBV29-1
J: TRBJ1-4

CDR3: CASSQSGEPYNEQFF
DNA: TGCGCCAGCAGCCAAAGCGGTGAACCCTACAATGAGCAGTTCTTC
length: 15
D: NA
size: few
V: TRBV4-1
J: TRBJ2-1

CDR3: CASSLQGPGGYTF
DNA: TGTGCCAGCAGCCTACAGGGCCCGGGTGGCTACACCTTC
length: 13
D: NA
size: once
V: TRBV3-1/TRBV3-2
J: TRBJ1-2

CDR3: CSASPPGTGVTGELFF
DNA: TGCAGTGCTAGTCCTCCGGGGACAGGGGTAACCGGGGAGCTGTTTTTT
length: 16
D: TRBD1
size: NA
V: TRBV20-1
J: TRBJ2-2

CDR3: CASSSPGTGSTFEQYF
DNA: TGTGCCAGTAGTTCCCCCGGGACTGGATCTACGTTTGAGCAGTACTTC
length: 16
D: NA
size: NA
V: TRBV19
J: TRBJ2-7

CDR3: CAIRAGGPENEQFF
DNA: TGTGCCATCAGAGCGGGGGGGCCGGAGAATGAGCAGTTCTTC
length: 14
D: TRBD2
size: NA
V: TRBV10-3
J: TRBJ2-1

CDR3: CASSEAGGRRNTIYF
DNA: TGTGCCAGCAGTGAAGCCGGGGGGAGAAGAAACACCATATATTTT
length: 15
D: NA
size: NA
V: TRBV2
J: TRBJ1-3

CDR3: CASSLGDRENTGELFF
DNA: TGCGCCAGCAGCTTGGGAGACAGGGAAAACACCGGGGAGCTGTTTTTT
length: 16
D: TRBD1
size: few
V: TRBV5-1
J: TRBJ2-2

CDR3: CASSQALAADTQYF
DNA: TGTGCCAGCAGCCAAGCACTAGCGGCAGATACGCAGTATTTT
length: 14
D: TRBD2
size: NA
V: TRBV4-2
J: TRBJ2-3

CDR3: CASSLDRAYEQYF
DNA: TGCGCCAGCAGCTTGGACAGAGCCTACGAGCAGTACTTC
length: 13
D: NA
size: NA
V: TRBV5-1
J: TRBJ2-7

CDR3: CASSLEGARGGNTIYF
DNA: TGTGCCAGCAGCTTAGAAGGGGCCAGGGGAGGAAACACCATATATTTT
length: 16
D: NA
size: NA
V: TRBV7-2
J: TRBJ1-3

CDR3: CASSPRDRGQTIYF
DNA: TGTGCCAGCAGCCCTAGGGACAGGGGGCAAACCATATATTTT
length: 14
D: TRBD1
size: NA
V: TRBV11-2
J: TRBJ1-3

CDR3: CASRGQSQASQYF
DNA: TGTGCCAGCAGGGGACAGTCCCAAGCATCGCAGTATTTT
length: 13
D: TRBD1
size: NA
V: TRBV12-3/TRBV12-4
J: TRBJ2-3

CDR3: CASSQPETGTYNSPLHF
DNA: TGTGCCAGCAGCCAACCCGAGACAGGGACATATAATTCACCCCTCCACTTT
length: 17
D: TRBD1
size: NA
V: TRBV4-2
J: TRBJ1-6

CDR3: CATSRDPTNYGYTF
DNA: TGTGCCACCAGCAGAGACCCAACTAACTATGGCTACACCTTC
length: 14
D: NA
size: NA
V: TRBV15
J: TRBJ1-2

CDR3: CASSLVPGPQYF
DNA: TGTGCCAGCAGCTTAGTTCCGGGTCCCCAGTATTTT
length: 12
D: NA
size: NA
V: TRBV11-3
J: TRBJ2-3